Listed below are T cell receptor beta chains from one sample, sequenced in a study of blood T cell repertoires in COVID-19. Libraries were prepared by immunoSEQ multiplex PCR; TCRdb keeps only in-frame clonotypes and omits some of them. Among about 76,000 clones listed, about 88% were seen once. Sample: peripheral blood. The receptor source for this set is a man between 50 and 59 years old with acute or convalescent COVID-19. CDR3s include the opening cysteine and the closing phenylalanine or tryptophan. D genes are given only for firm matches. The size field is filled for only some rows; it gives once, few, many or a size class.

>TRBJ2-7|NA|11|TRBV12-3/TRBV12-4|once
TGTGCCAGCAGTCGTTACTACGAGCAGTACTTC
CASSRYYEQYF
>TRBJ2-5|NA|11|TRBV2|NA
TGTGCCAGCAGGGAGGGAGAGACCCAGTACTTC
CASREGETQYF
>TRBJ2-1|NA|15|TRBV11-2|NA
TGTGCCAGCAGCTTAGGAGGACGGAGGGGCGATGAGCAGTTCTTC
CASSLGGRRGDEQFF
>TRBJ2-1|NA|19|TRBV10-3|NA
TGTGCCATCAGGGTAACCCCGGTCCCCCCACTTCGGAGCTACAATGAGCAGTTCTTC
CAIRVTPVPPLRSYNEQFF
>TRBJ1-5|TRBD1|16|TRBV4-2|NA
TGTGCCAGCAGCCCTACCCGGGACAGGGTCAACCAGCCCCAGCATTTT
CASSPTRDRVNQPQHF
>TRBJ1-1|NA|17|TRBV6-1|NA
TGTGCCAGCAGTGATCCCTTGGTGGGGGGGCTAGGGACTGAAGCTTTCTTT
CASSDPLVGGLGTEAFF
>TRBJ2-3|TRBD2|15|TRBV19|once
TGTGCCAGTACCCCGGGGGGTTGGGGCACAGATACGCAGTATTTT
CASTPGGWGTDTQYF
>TRBJ2-1|TRBD1|18|TRBV10-3|NA
TGTGCCATCAGTGACTCCGGGACAGGGGAAATAGGCTACAATGAGCAGTTCTTC
CAISDSGTGEIGYNEQFF
>TRBJ2-1|TRBD2|19|TRBV28|NA
TGTGCCAGCCTCGCCGGAGGACTAGCGGGGGGGCCTTCCTACAATGAGCAGTTCTTC
CASLAGGLAGGPSYNEQFF
>TRBJ2-2|TRBD1|15|TRBV9|NA
TGTGCCAGCAGCGCCAGGGGGCGGAACACCGGGGAGCTGTTTTTT
CASSARGRNTGELFF
>TRBJ2-1|TRBD1|15|TRBV7-9|NA
TGTGCCAGCAGCTTCCGGGACAGCTCCTACAATGAGCAGTTCTTC
CASSFRDSSYNEQFF
>TRBJ1-5|NA|13|TRBV3-1/TRBV3-2|once
TGTGCCAGCAGCCAGAGCCGGGTAGAGCCCCAGCATTTT
CASSQSRVEPQHF
>TRBJ2-5|NA|16|TRBV14|NA
TGTGCCAGCAGCCATTATCCAGTACCCTACCAAGAGACCCAGTACTTC
CASSHYPVPYQETQYF
>TRBJ2-1|TRBD2|17|TRBV4-2|NA
TGTGCCAGCAGCCACGCCGGGACTAGCGGGAGAGGCAATGAGCAGTTCTTC
CASSHAGTSGRGNEQFF
>TRBJ1-3|NA|14|TRBV2|once
TGTGCCAGCAGTGAGGACAGCCCGGGAAACACCATATATTTT
CASSEDSPGNTIYF
>TRBJ2-7|NA|16|TRBV5-6|NA
TGTGCCAGCAGCTTCGGGGTCGGTTTCGGGACCTACGAGCAGTACTTC
CASSFGVGFGTYEQYF
>TRBJ1-6|NA|16|TRBV5-4|NA
TGTGCCAGCAGCAACCTAGCACACTCCTATAATTCACCCCTCCACTTT
CASSNLAHSYNSPLHF
>TRBJ2-2|TRBD2|16|TRBV9|NA
TGTGCCAGCAGCGTAGAGGTACTAGCGGACACCGGGGAGCTGTTTTTT
CASSVEVLADTGELFF
>TRBJ2-3|TRBD2|16|TRBV4-2|NA
TGTGCCAGCAGCCAAGGCCCGCGGGGGAACACAGATACGCAGTATTTT
CASSQGPRGNTDTQYF
>TRBJ1-5|NA|12|TRBV6-5|NA
TGTGCCAGCATGGGCAGCAATCAGCCCCAGCATTTT
CASMGSNQPQHF
>TRBJ1-1|TRBD1|13|TRBV19|NA
TGTGCCAGTAGTATCTGGGACAGACATGAAGCTTTCTTT
CASSIWDRHEAFF
>TRBJ2-2|NA|14|TRBV4-1|NA
TGCGCCAGCAGCCCCCCGGGGAACACCGGGGAGCTGTTTTTT
CASSPPGNTGELFF
>TRBJ2-1|TRBD2|15|TRBV11-2|NA
TGTGCCAGCACCTCCTACCCGGGACTAGAAAATGAGCAGTTCTTC
CASTSYPGLENEQFF
>TRBJ2-3|NA|14|TRBV30|NA
TGTGCCTGGAGTGTAGTCTATAGCACAGATACGCAGTATTTT
CAWSVVYSTDTQYF
>TRBJ1-6|TRBD1|17|TRBV7-2|NA
TGTGCCAGCAGCGTACAGGGGGCTGGGTCCTATAATTCACCCCTCCACTTT
CASSVQGAGSYNSPLHF
>TRBJ2-3|TRBD2|16|TRBV5-1|NA
TGCGCCAGCACCCGGGCCCGGGAGGCCCGCACAGATACGCAGTATTTT
CASTRAREARTDTQYF
>TRBJ1-4|TRBD1|15|TRBV7-2|NA
TGTGCCAGCAGCTTAGTTGGACAGGGAAGAGAAAAACTGTTTTTT
CASSLVGQGREKLFF
>TRBJ2-4|NA|14|TRBV19|NA
TGTGCCAGTAGTATAGACATAGCCAAAAACATTCAGTACTTC
CASSIDIAKNIQYF
>TRBJ1-5|TRBD1|16|TRBV4-1|NA
TGCGCCAGCAGCCAAGAGGGGACAGCTTTTCGGCAGCCCCAGCATTTT
CASSQEGTAFRQPQHF
>TRBJ2-3|NA|14|TRBV5-1|NA
TGCGCCAGCAGCCAAGCGCAGAGCACAGATACGCAGTATTTT
CASSQAQSTDTQYF
>TRBJ2-3|NA|13|TRBV10-1|NA
TGCGCCAGCAAAGACTCGCTGACAGATACGCAGTATTTT
CASKDSLTDTQYF
>TRBJ1-2|NA|13|TRBV28|NA
TGTGCCAGCAGTTTTGGTTCAGGGGTTGGCTACACCTTC
CASSFGSGVGYTF
>TRBJ2-7|NA|14|TRBV6-5|NA
TGTGCCAGCACCGAGGGCGGGACGACCTACGAGCAGTACTTC
CASTEGGTTYEQYF
>TRBJ2-1|NA|13|TRBV6-5|NA
TGTGCCAGCCAGACTAGCTCCTACAATGAGCAGTTCTTC
CASQTSSYNEQFF
>TRBJ1-1|TRBD1|13|TRBV12-3/TRBV12-4|NA
TGTGCCAGCAGCGACAGGGGGTACACTGAAGCTTTCTTT
CASSDRGYTEAFF
>TRBJ1-5|NA|15|TRBV28|NA
TGTGCCAGCAGTTTTCCGGGAAATAGCAATCAGCCCCAGCATTTT
CASSFPGNSNQPQHF
>TRBJ2-1|TRBD2|16|TRBV4-1|NA
TGCGCCAGCAGCCAAGCGACTAGCGGGAGTTACAATGAGCAGTTCTTC
CASSQATSGSYNEQFF
>TRBJ2-5|TRBD1|15|TRBV7-6|NA
TGTGCCAGCAGCCAAACTACAGGGGGCGGAGAGACCCAGTACTTC
CASSQTTGGGETQYF
>TRBJ1-5|TRBD1|14|TRBV18|NA
TGTGCCAGCTCACCGGGACAGGGCGATCAGCCCCAGCATTTT
CASSPGQGDQPQHF
>TRBJ2-1|NA|12|TRBV2|NA
TGTGCCAGCAGGACAGAAACAGATGAGCAGTTCTTC
CASRTETDEQFF
>TRBJ2-1|TRBD2|17|TRBV9|NA
TGTGCCAGCAGCGTAGATCGGTGGGCGGGGGGGCCGGATGAGCAGTTCTTC
CASSVDRWAGGPDEQFF
>TRBJ2-7|TRBD1|16|TRBV2|NA
TGTGCCAGCAGTGTACGTAGGACAGGGGAGGGTTCCGAGCAGTACTTC
CASSVRRTGEGSEQYF
>TRBJ2-1|NA|13|TRBV7-9|NA
TGTGCCAGCAGCCCCCGGGGTGGTTTTGAGCAGTTCTTC
CASSPRGGFEQFF